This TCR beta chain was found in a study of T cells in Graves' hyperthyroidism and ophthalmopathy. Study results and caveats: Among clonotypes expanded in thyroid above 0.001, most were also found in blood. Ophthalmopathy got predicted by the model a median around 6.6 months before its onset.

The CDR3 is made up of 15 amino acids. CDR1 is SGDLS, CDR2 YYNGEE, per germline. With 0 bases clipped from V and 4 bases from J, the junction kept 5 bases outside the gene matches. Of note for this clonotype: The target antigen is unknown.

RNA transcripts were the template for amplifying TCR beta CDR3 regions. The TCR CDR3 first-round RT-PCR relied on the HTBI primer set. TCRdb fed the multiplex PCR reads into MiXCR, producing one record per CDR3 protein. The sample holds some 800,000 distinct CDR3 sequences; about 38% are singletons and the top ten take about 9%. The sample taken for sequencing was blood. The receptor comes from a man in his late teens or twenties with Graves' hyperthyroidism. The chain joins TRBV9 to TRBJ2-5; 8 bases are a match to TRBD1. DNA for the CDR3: TGTGCCAGCAGCGTAGAGTCAGGGGGCAGAGAGACCCAGTACTTC. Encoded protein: CASSVESGGRETQYF.